A selection of T cell receptor beta chains follows, all from one sample in a study of T cell responses to AZD1222 COVID-19 vaccine. Generated by immunoSEQ multiplex PCR, the TCRdb table keeps only in-frame clones and is missing some. The table has about 140,000 clones, approximately 92% seen once; the top ten hold roughly 3.6%. The specimen was peripheral blood, collected 28 days after the second AZD1222 dose. The receptors come from an adult who received the AZD1222 COVID-19 vaccine. Each CDR3 is given with its conserved first and last residue. D genes are given only for firm matches. Rows may omit the clone size; those that give it use once, few, many or a size class.

clone_size	j_call	d_call	v_call	cdr3_aa	cdr3_nt
.	TRBJ2-7	.	TRBV28	CASSSPRTRLEQYF	TGTGCCAGCAGTTCTCCACGGACGCGGCTGGAGCAGTACTTC
once	TRBJ2-3	TRBD2	TRBV5-4	CASSLVTSGNTDTQYF	TGTGCCAGCAGCTTGGTGACTAGCGGAAACACAGATACGCAGTATTTT
.	TRBJ1-2	.	TRBV11-2	CASSLEGRPYGYTF	TGTGCCAGCAGCTTAGAAGGAAGACCCTATGGCTACACCTTC
.	TRBJ1-2	TRBD1	TRBV28	CASRRTGYYGYTF	TGTGCCAGCAGGAGGACAGGGTACTATGGCTACACCTTC
.	TRBJ1-2	TRBD1	TRBV6-5	CASRGGQGSYGYTF	TGTGCCAGCAGGGGGGGACAGGGGTCCTATGGCTACACCTTC
.	TRBJ1-2	.	TRBV28	CASSFAGVGYTF	TGTGCCAGCAGTTTCGCAGGAGTTGGCTACACCTTC
few	TRBJ2-2	.	TRBV28	CASSFSSTGELFF	TGTGCCAGCAGTTTCTCCTCCACCGGGGAGCTGTTTTTT
.	TRBJ2-7	.	TRBV28	CASSLLSVGTPYEQYF	TGTGCCAGCAGTTTATTATCCGTAGGGACGCCCTACGAGCAGTACTTC
few	TRBJ1-5	TRBD1	TRBV19	CASSSLPGQDNQPQHF	TGTGCCAGTAGTAGTTTACCGGGACAGGACAATCAGCCCCAGCATTTT
.	TRBJ2-5	.	TRBV7-7	CASSLGTASHETQYF	TGTGCTAGCAGCTTAGGGACTGCCTCCCACGAGACCCAGTACTTC
.	TRBJ1-4	TRBD1	TRBV13	CASSSFQTGRNEKLFF	TGTGCCAGCAGCTCCTTTCAGACAGGGAGAAATGAAAAACTGTTTTTT
.	TRBJ2-3	TRBD2	TRBV27	CASSLSYRGEDTQYF	TGTGCCAGCAGTTTATCCTACCGGGGGGAAGATACGCAGTATTTT
.	TRBJ2-3	.	TRBV25-1	CASSEGAAIGTQYF	TGTGCCAGCAGCGAAGGGGCAGCCATTGGTACGCAGTATTTT
.	TRBJ1-2	.	TRBV15	CATSREAGSYGYTF	TGTGCCACCAGCAGAGAAGCGGGTTCGTATGGCTACACCTTC
.	TRBJ1-2	.	TRBV6-4	CASSDSGDPANYGYTF	TGTGCCAGCAGTGACTCAGGGGACCCAGCTAACTATGGCTACACCTTC
once	TRBJ2-1	.	TRBV27	CASALRDMPHEQFF	TGTGCCAGCGCCCTGCGGGATATGCCCCACGAGCAGTTCTTC
few	TRBJ1-2	TRBD1	TRBV6-5	CASSPRDRGLYGYTF	TGTGCCAGCAGCCCCCGGGACAGGGGGCTTTATGGCTACACCTTC
.	TRBJ1-5	.	TRBV6-1	CASSEGLPGLSNQPQHF	TGTGCCAGCAGTGAGGGCCTTCCGGGACTTAGCAATCAGCCCCAGCATTTT
once	TRBJ1-4	.	TRBV4-2	CASSQEASGATNEKLFF	TGTGCCAGCAGCCAAGAAGCGTCGGGGGCAACTAATGAAAAACTGTTTTTT
.	TRBJ2-2	.	TRBV7-3	CASSSVAGGDTGELFF	TGTGCCAGCAGCTCCGTGGCAGGGGGGGACACCGGGGAGCTGTTTTTT
.	TRBJ2-2	.	TRBV9	CASSVQQNTGELFF	TGTGCCAGCAGCGTACAACAGAACACCGGGGAGCTGTTTTTT
.	TRBJ1-1	.	TRBV7-9	CASSFSQVNTEAFF	TGTGCCAGCAGCTTTTCACAGGTGAACACTGAAGCTTTCTTT
.	TRBJ1-2	.	TRBV9	CASSGYEQAPKGYGYTF	TGTGCCAGCAGCGGATACGAACAGGCCCCCAAAGGGTATGGCTACACCTTC
.	TRBJ1-3	.	TRBV3-1/TRBV3-2	CASSPRGGLAAGNTIYF	TGTGCCAGCAGCCCCCGAGGGGGGCTAGCGGCTGGAAACACCATATATTTT
.	TRBJ2-1	.	TRBV28	CASSFWPEVNEQFF	TGTGCCAGCAGTTTTTGGCCAGAGGTGAATGAGCAGTTCTTC
few	TRBJ1-2	.	TRBV28	CASSLNYGYTF	TGTGCCAGCAGTTTAAACTATGGCTACACCTTC
.	TRBJ1-2	.	TRBV5-1	CARPGDYGYTF	TGCGCCAGACCGGGGGATTATGGCTACACCTTC
.	TRBJ1-3	.	TRBV19	CASRSQGNTIYF	TGTGCCAGTCGGTCGCAGGGAAACACCATATATTTT
.	TRBJ2-2	.	TRBV7-9	CASRTGATPPGELFF	TGTGCCAGCAGAACCGGGGCCACACCGCCCGGGGAGCTGTTTTTT
.	TRBJ2-1	TRBD2	TRBV19	CASSILVRQGGYNEQFF	TGTGCCAGTAGTATTCTTGTTCGTCAGGGAGGGTACAATGAGCAGTTCTTC
.	TRBJ1-2	TRBD1	TRBV19	CASSPSRQGLRYGYTF	TGTGCCAGTAGTCCCTCCCGACAGGGGTTACGGTATGGCTACACCTTC
.	TRBJ1-4	TRBD1	TRBV29-1	CSAGQGNEKLFF	TGCAGCGCGGGACAGGGGAATGAAAAACTGTTTTTT
.	TRBJ1-1	TRBD1	TRBV10-3	CAISEYTGEGTEAFF	TGTGCCATCAGTGAGTACACAGGGGAGGGCACTGAAGCTTTCTTT
once	TRBJ1-3	.	TRBV7-9	CASSLSRDAEYF	TGTGCCAGCAGCCTATCCCGGGACGCCGAATATTTT
.	TRBJ2-5	TRBD1	TRBV4-2	CASSQAGTGVEIQYF	TGTGCCAGCAGCCAGGCCGGGACAGGGGTGGAGATCCAGTACTTC
.	TRBJ1-1	TRBD1	TRBV30	CASGGWNEAFF	TGTGCCTCAGGGGGCTGGAATGAAGCTTTCTTT
few	TRBJ2-3	.	TRBV9	CASGDTQYF	TGTGCCAGCGGGGATACGCAGTATTTT
.	TRBJ1-2	.	TRBV6-6	CASSFTDSRLNYGYTF	TGTGCCAGCAGTTTCACAGACAGCCGGCTTAACTATGGCTACACCTTC
.	TRBJ1-5	.	TRBV2	CASSEVGHQNQPQHF	TGTGCCAGCAGTGAAGTGGGACATCAAAATCAGCCCCAGCATTTT
once	TRBJ2-1	TRBD2	TRBV5-1	CASSLGWTSGSHEQFF	TGCGCCAGCAGCTTGGGCTGGACTAGCGGGAGCCATGAGCAGTTCTTC